These 3 T cell receptor beta chains share one sample of origin, sequenced in a study of blood T cell repertoires in COVID-19. TCRdb's copy holds only in-frame clones and misses some; the assay was immunoSEQ multiplex PCR. The table shows about 180,000 clones, with over 75% occurring only once. What was sequenced was peripheral blood. The receptors come from a man between 70 and 80 years old with active or convalescent COVID-19.

The genes are TRBV5-4 and TRBJ1-3, with a possible D match to TRBD1 (6 bases). Looked up from germline, CDR1 is SGHNT and CDR2 is YYREEE (reference sequence). The CDR3 has 14 amino acids. V was pared by 7 bases and J by 2 bases, with 13 bases between. The CDR3 loop reads CASFQQGAGNTIYF. CDR3 DNA sequence: TGTGCCAGCTTTCAACAGGGCGCTGGAAACACCATATATTTT.

The chain couples TRBV3-1 (or the pseudogene TRBV3-2) to TRBJ2-2; 9 nucleotides align to TRBD1. This CDR3 has 14 residues. Trimming removed 6 bases from V and 7 bases from J; junction bases left unmatched: 6. Germline values: CDR1 LGHDT, CDR2 YNNKEL (reference sequence). CDR3: CASSRTGVHGELFF. The CDR3 DNA is TGTGCCAGCAGTCGGACAGGGGTCCACGGGGAGCTGTTTTTT.

Of note for this clone: This specimen includes other DNA sequences encoding the same CDR3. The chain links TRBV30 to TRBJ1-1, with TRBD1 matching 8 bases. Germline loops: CDR1 GTSNPN, CDR2 SVGIG (reference sequence). The CDR3 runs to 13 residues. Trimming at V came to 5 bases and at J to 3 bases, leaving 5 bases not matched to a gene. For the CDR3, the DNA is TGTGCCTGGGACAGGGGTCGGGACACTGAAGCTTTCTTT. Translation gives CAWDRGRDTEAFF.